These 20 T cell receptor beta chains share one sample of origin, sequenced in a study of cytomegalovirus exposure and HLA in healthy donors. The PCR contained 60 Vbeta and 13 Jbeta primers. Method: immunoSEQ multiplex PCR; TCRdb's copy keeps in-frame clones and lacks some. The repertoire holds roughly 100,000 clones, 73% seen once, with about 3.7% in the top ten. Sequences were obtained from PBMCs. The receptors originated from a man aged 35 to 55 in good health and CMV-seronegative.

V is TRBV11-2 and J is TRBJ1-2; no firm D call. Germline-derived CDR1 and CDR2 are SGHAT and FQNNGV. The CDR3 has 13 residues. V dropped 1 base and J dropped 3 bases, with 6 bases sitting between them. CDR3 residues: CASSLAQDYGYTF. DNA for the CDR3: TGTGCCAGCAGCTTAGCGCAGGACTATGGCTACACCTTC.

Concerning this clone itself: The CDR3 carries no conserved terminal phenylalanine or tryptophan, so it likely arises from a read error. Here the CDR3 reads CASSKPQGSDTQYV. The CDR3 DNA reads as TGCGCCAGCAGCAAACCACAGGGAAGTGATACGCAGTATGTT. The chain employs TRBV5-1 and TRBJ2-3; maybe TRBD1 (6 bases). The CDR3 is 14 amino acids. Between the trimmed V and J ends, which lost 4 bases and 6 bases, there was a span of 15 bases. Per the germline V gene, CDR1 is SGHRS and CDR2 is YFSETQ.

This clone was counted a single time. The J gene is TRBJ2-5, the V gene TRBV6-5; the match to TRBD2 covers 8 bases. The CDR3 loop spans 16 amino acids. The J segment lost 0 bases and the V segment lost 0 bases, leaving 3 bases of the junction unmatched. Germline assignment: CDR1 MNHEY and CDR2 SVGAGI. The CDR3 nucleotides are TGTGCCAGCAGTTACTCCACGGGGGGGTACCAAGAGACCCAGTACTTC. Amino acid sequence: CASSYSTGGYQETQYF.

The chain joins TRBV5-4 to TRBJ2-1, with D possibly matching TRBD2 (5 bases). CDR1 and CDR2 from the germline V gene are SGHNT and YYREEE (reference sequence). The CDR3 loop spans 12 amino acids. Trimming stripped 4 bases from V and 9 bases from J, with 11 bases between. The CDR3 loop is CASSPTRGEQFF. The CDR3, as DNA: TGTGCCAGCAGCCCCACTCGGGGTGAGCAGTTCTTC.

This clone was seen more than once but under ten times. This rearrangement joins TRBV4-1 to TRBJ1-5; 8 bases map to TRBD1. The trim removed 1 base at V and 12 bases at J, leaving 11 bases unmatched. The CDR3 runs to 15 residues. Germline CDR1 and CDR2: MGHRA and YSYEKL. CDR3 sequence (DNA): TGCGCCAGCAGCCAAGGTACCGGGACAGGCCATCTCCAGCATTTT. Encoded protein: CASSQGTGTGHLQHF.

The chain couples TRBV27 to TRBJ1-5; TRBD1 agrees at 7 bases. The CDR3 is 16 amino acids. Germline V gene sequence: CDR1 MNHEY, CDR2 SMNVEV (reference sequence). The V and J ends lost 2 bases and 5 bases, in that order; junction bases with no gene match: 9. The CDR3 sequence: CASSLTGRGVDQPQHF. CDR3 nucleotide sequence: TGTGCCAGCAGTTTAACAGGCAGGGGGGTCGATCAGCCCCAGCATTTT.

There are a few counts of this clone. The J gene is TRBJ2-3, the V gene TRBV11-1, with TRBD2 matching over 13 bases. The germline V gene encodes CDR1 SGHAT and CDR2 FQDESV (reference sequence). This CDR3 comprises 15 residues. V lost 2 bases, J lost 6 bases, and 2 bases stayed unmatched. In nucleotides, the CDR3 is TGTGCCAGCAGCTTAACTAGCGGGGGGGCGGATACGCAGTATTTT. Protein sequence: CASSLTSGGADTQYF.

This clone was found a few times. The chain links TRBV6-5 to TRBJ2-2, with D perhaps TRBD1 (5 bases). Trimming took 6 bases from V and 6 from J, leaving 14 bases between them. Germline V gene lookup returns CDR1 MNHEY and CDR2 SVGAGI. The CDR3 loop spans 14 amino acids. The CDR3 region has the DNA TGTGCCAGCAGCGATCAGGGTAATGCCGGGGAGCTGTTTTTT. It codes for CASSDQGNAGELFF.

This chain joins TRBV9 and TRBJ2-5, with D tentatively TRBD1 (5 bases). From germline, CDR1 is SGDLS and CDR2 YYNGEE. The V end was cut by 0 bases, the J end by 1 base, with 7 bases between. CDR3 length: 14 residues. The CDR3 protein is CASSVVDSQETQYF. The CDR3, as DNA: TGTGCCAGCAGCGTAGTAGACAGCCAAGAGACCCAGTACTTC.

The CDR3 DNA follows: TGTGCCACCAGCAGAGTCGCAGGGGTAATGCACGAGCAGTACTTC. Translated, it gives CATSRVAGVMHEQYF. The V call is TRBV15, the J call TRBJ2-7; weak D call: TRBD1 (6 bases). V was pared by 1 base and J by 5 bases, with 15 bases between. This CDR3 has 15 amino acids. Per germline, CDR1 LNHNV and CDR2 YYDKDF (reference sequence). Combining the CDR3 with reference TRBV15 and TRBJ2-7 gives the whole variable domain DAMVIQNPRYQVTQFGKPVTLSCSQTLNHNVMYWYQQKSSQAPKLLFHYYDKDFNNEADTPDNFQSRRPNTSFCFLDIRSPGLGDTAMYLCATSRVAGVMHEQYFGPGTRLTVT.

The chain couples TRBV29-1 to TRBJ2-3, with 7 bases that match TRBD2. The length of the CDR3 is 17 residues. The V segment lost 7 bases and the J segment 2 bases; nucleotides outside the gene matches: 18. Germline loops: CDR1 SQVTM, CDR2 ANQGSEA. CDR3 DNA sequence: TGCAGCGGGGAGCGAGTGGGGGGGGGTTTTTACACAGATACGCAGTATTTT. Translation: CSGERVGGGFYTDTQYF.

A few counts support this clone. The chain joins TRBV7-2 to TRBJ2-1, with 7 nucleotides matching TRBD1. With V trimmed by 5 bases and J by 5 bases, 3 bases remained unmatched. CDR1 and CDR2 (germline): SGHTA, FQGNSA. The CDR3 contains 13 residues. CDR3 loop: CASSKGQNNEQFF. The CDR3 coding sequence is TGTGCCAGCAGCAAGGGACAGAACAATGAGCAGTTCTTC.

The gene calls are TRBV28 and TRBJ2-7; D not resolved. There are 13 residues in the CDR3. Trimming took 6 bases from V and 2 from J, leaving 11 bases between them. CDR1 and CDR2 (germline): MDHEN, SYDVKM. The CDR3 is CASRSGTTYEQYF. The CDR3 DNA follows: TGTGCCAGCAGGTCAGGCACAACCTACGAGCAGTACTTC.

This clone came up a few times. V is TRBV27 and J is TRBJ1-1, with D unresolved. CDR3 length: 14 amino acids. Trimming took 6 bases from V and 0 from J, leaving 11 bases between them. Per germline, CDR1 MNHEY and CDR2 SMNVEV (reference sequence). DNA for the CDR3: TGTGCCAGCAGCCGTTTCCTAATGAACACTGAAGCTTTCTTT. Its translation is CASSRFLMNTEAFF.

The V call is TRBV5-1, the J call TRBJ1-5; 7 nucleotides align to TRBD1. Trimming cost V 4 bases and J 0 bases; bases outside gene matches: 7. CDR3 length: 16 residues. CDR1 and CDR2 from the germline V gene are SGHRS and YFSETQ. The CDR3, as DNA: TGCGCCAGCAGCCCACAGGGGCCCCATAGCAATCAGCCCCAGCATTTT. Translating gives CASSPQGPHSNQPQHF.

V gene TRBV7-8 combines with J gene TRBJ2-1, with TRBD2 as a possible D gene (7 bases). The CDR3 is 14 amino acids. Per germline, CDR1 SGHVS and CDR2 FQNEAQ. V lost 6 bases, J lost 4 bases, and 13 bases lay in between. DNA of the CDR3: TGTGCCAGCAGGTTGCGGGGGCCGTACAATGAGCAGTTCTTC. It encodes CASRLRGPYNEQFF.

The CDR3 spells CASRSTGVYGYTF. The CDR3 DNA follows: TGTGCCAGCAGGTCGACAGGGGTCTATGGCTACACCTTC. The chain is built from TRBV27 and TRBJ1-2; 8 positions match TRBD1. Trimming took 6 bases from V and 4 from J; bases not matched to a gene: 4. CDR1 is MNHEY, CDR2 SMNVEV, per germline (reference sequence). This CDR3 comprises 13 residues.

A remark on this clone: Because it lacks the conserved phenylalanine or tryptophan at the end, this CDR3 is likely a read error. This chain links TRBV6-5 with TRBJ1-5, with TRBD1 matching over 9 bases. This CDR3 has 15 residues. The junction had 9 bases not matched to a gene; V was cut back by 6 bases and J by 6 bases. The germline V gene has CDR1 MNHEY and CDR2 SVGAGI. This chain's CDR3 is CASRPTGGYGQPQHV. DNA of the CDR3: TGTGCCAGCAGGCCGACAGGGGGGTACGGTCAGCCCCAGCATGTT.

This clone was found once. The chain recombines TRBV5-1 with TRBJ1-2, with TRBD1 matching over 11 bases. V shed 4 bases and J 5 bases; nucleotides not matched to a gene: 10. Germline V gives CDR1 SGHRS, CDR2 YFSETQ. The CDR3 sequence is 16 residues long. CDR3 residues: CASSGRTGGAGYGYTF. CDR3 nucleotides: TGCGCCAGCAGCGGGCGGACAGGGGGCGCAGGGTATGGCTACACCTTC. The whole variable domain, filled in from reference TRBV5-1 and TRBJ1-2, reads KAGVTQTPRYLIKTRGQQVTLSCSPISGHRSVSWYQQTPGQGLQFLFEYFSETQRNKGNFPGRFSGRQFSNSRSEMNVSTLELGDSALYLCASSGRTGGAGYGYTFGSGTRLTVV.

V gene TRBV25-1 combines with J gene TRBJ2-1, with TRBD2 matching over 9 bases. J gave up 4 bases and V 4 bases, and 5 bases lay outside the gene matches. The CDR3 is made up of 15 amino acids. Germline V gene sequence: CDR1 MGHDK, CDR2 SYGVNS. DNA for the CDR3: TGTGCCAGCAGTGGAGCGGGGGGTCTATACAATGAGCAGTTCTTC. It specifies CASSGAGGLYNEQFF.